Only a few counts were recorded for the clone carrying this T cell receptor beta chain. What it binds is not known. Primed by a sample-barcoded 5' primer and a J-beta primer mix, a second PCR proceeded for about 7 to 11 cycles. The template-switch adaptor, which had 12 random nucleotides, put a tag on each cDNA molecule. TCRdb re-called the 5' RACE reads through MiXCR, storing one row per CDR3 protein. The sample lists roughly 570,000 distinct CDR3 sequences, approximately 30% occurring once. Trimming removed 9 bases at V and 11 bases at J, with 19 bases between. Germline assignment: CDR1 MNHEY and CDR2 SMNVEV (reference sequence). The CDR3 has 12 residues. This specimen belongs to a study of blood T cells in healthy people across ages. Study-wide results and caveats: CMV status of donors was unknown, possibly confounding expanded clonotype changes.

The chain links TRBV27 to TRBJ1-1, with a weak D call TRBD1 (5 bases). This sequence originates from a woman in her 70s in good health. What was sequenced was blood. CDR3 DNA sequence: TGTGCCAGAAGGGCCGCCGGGGGTGGGGCTTTCTTT. This sequence encodes CARRAAGGGAFF.